The 4 T cell receptor beta chains reported below all come from one sample, sequenced in a study of Tregs in tolerant kidney transplant recipients. Using immunoSEQ multiplex PCR, the repertoire was profiled, and TCRdb retains in-frame clones only, with some absent. The sample records around 50,000 clones, 80% to 90% being singletons. Sequencing used CD4+ T cells from blood. Receptors were obtained from a human donor in good health.

This clone was observed a handful of times. Here the CDR3 reads CASSDRVQPQHF. The CDR3 nucleotides are TGTGCCAGCAGCGACAGGGTTCAGCCCCAGCATTTT. This chain joins TRBV21-1 and TRBJ1-5; whether TRBD1, the table's D call, matches the DNA was not checked. TRBV21-1 is classified as a pseudogene. The CDR3 length is 12 residues.

The gene calls are TRBV4-2 and TRBJ2-2; TRBD2 is a possible D gene (5 bases). The CDR3 is 15 amino acids. Germline-derived CDR1 and CDR2 are LGHNA and YNFKEQ. Trimming shortened V by 3 bases and J by 2 bases, and 10 bases separated the two germline ends. The CDR3 bases are TGTGCCAGCAGCCAGTCGACTACCAACACCGGGGAGCTGTTTTTT. Encoded protein: CASSQSTTNTGELFF.

The chain recombines TRBV30 with TRBJ1-6; perhaps TRBD1 as D (6 bases). V dropped 0 bases and J dropped 8 bases, with 14 bases sitting between them. CDR3 size: 15 residues. Germline V gene sequence: CDR1 GTSNPN, CDR2 SVGIG (reference sequence). CDR3 DNA: TGTGCCTGGAGTGTAGGTGGGGCAGGGGATTCACCCCTCCACTTT. Protein sequence: CAWSVGGAGDSPLHF.

The CDR3: CASSTRRQDAEAFF. The CDR3 nucleotides read TGTGCCAGCAGCACCAGACGCCAAGACGCTGAAGCTTTCTTT. The rearrangement links TRBV5-8 to TRBJ1-1; no clear D gene. From germline, CDR1 is SGHTS and CDR2 YDEGEE. The V end was cut by 4 bases, the J end by 6 bases, with 16 bases between. The CDR3 contains 14 residues.